This T cell receptor beta chain was captured in a study of T cell repertoires in cytomegalovirus infection. Study at large: Recently identified HLA-C-restricted CMV epitopes were among the peptides used. Matching HLA type, along with CMV infection, was indicated by public TCR beta signatures.

About this clonotype: What it binds is not known.

TCRdb recomputed calls from the reads with MiXCR, one row per CDR3 protein. Found here are 700,000 to 950,000 distinct CDR3 sequences, around a third of them singletons; the top ten hold 9.5% to 15%. Points from the study as a whole: The response measured ex vivo was dominated by TCR beta clonotypes (HLA-C-restricted and CMV-specific).

The CDR3 contains 13 residues. V lost 2 bases and J lost 6, with 9 bases in between. Germline lookup yields CDR1 ENHRY and CDR2 SYGVKD. Material: cultured CD8+ T cells from PBMCs, obtained from culture after CMV antigen stimulation. The genes are TRBV10-3 and TRBJ2-3, with TRBD1 as a possible D gene (5 bases). The TCR comes from a human donor in good health (CMV status not recorded). Some clones in this sample may be carry-over from other donors' samples. The DNA of the CDR3 is TGTGCCATCAGTGAGGGTGGGGCGGATACGCAGTATTTT. This codes for CAISEGGADTQYF.